The 25 T cell receptor beta chains listed next were all sequenced from one sample in a study of CD8 T cells in Susac syndrome (dated by TCRdb to between 2019 and 2020). Libraries were made using the immunoSEQ multiplex PCR assay. RNA was extracted using the RNeasy kit, and roughly 0.45 to 1 microgram was reverse transcribed with random hexamers. The public sequencing data were trimmed at Q25 with fastp and processed into clonotypes with MiXCR by TCRdb, which kept only in-frame beta chains. Every distinct CDR3 protein forms one entry, paired with its most common genes and DNA. This sample is represented by about 150,000 distinct CDR3 sequences; approximately 95% of them were singletons. 0.15% to 0.2% of the sample is taken by the ten largest. The specimen was CD4+ T cells from PBMCs. The receptors here all came from a human donor with Susac syndrome.

The chain combines TRBV5-1 with TRBJ2-4; unclear D gene. Germline V gene data show CDR1 as SGHRS and CDR2 as YFSETQ. Trimming stripped 0 bases from V and 1 base from J, with 5 bases between. The CDR3 is made up of 14 amino acids. CDR3 region: CASSLESAKNIQYF. CDR3 coding DNA: TGCGCCAGCAGCTTGGAGAGCGCCAAAAACATTCAGTACTTC.

J is TRBJ2-7 and V is TRBV13, with a weak D call TRBD1 (5 bases). With 5 bases removed from V and 1 base from J, the gap between germline ends came to 9 bases. The CDR3 sequence is 13 residues long. Germline CDR1 PRHDT, CDR2 FYEKMQ (reference sequence). CDR3 nucleotides: TGTGCCAGCAGCAGACAGAGGTCCTACGAGCAGTACTTC. Translating gives CASSRQRSYEQYF. Complete variable domain (other parts from reference TRBV13 and TRBJ2-7): AAGVIQSPRHLIKEKRETATLKCYPIPRHDTVYWYQQGPGQDPQFLISFYEKMQSDKGSIPDRFSAQQFSDYHSELNMSSLELGDSALYFCASSRQRSYEQYFGPGTRLTVT.

This chain uses TRBV7-9 with TRBJ2-3; 10 nucleotides line up with TRBD2. CDR1 and CDR2 from the germline V gene are SEHNR and FQNEAQ (reference sequence). The CDR3 runs 15 residues. After removal of 7 bases from V and 5 bases from J, the junction contained 9 bases not matched to a gene. The CDR3 nucleotides are TGTGCCAGCAACCCCAGCGGGGGGGTAAGAGATACGCAGTATTTT. The encoded protein is CASNPSGGVRDTQYF.

The table lists this clonotype with a count of one. The chain joins TRBV12-3 or TRBV12-4 to TRBJ2-4; tentative D call: TRBD2 (6 bases). The CDR3 has 16 amino acids. The V end lost 3 bases, the J end lost 7 bases, and 19 bases lay between the germline ends. CDR3 sequence reads: CASSLSGLTLGNIQYF. The CDR3 nucleotides read TGTGCCAGCAGTTTGTCGGGACTTACCCTGGGGAACATTCAGTACTTC.

V and J are TRBV2 and TRBJ2-2; TRBD2 is a possible D gene (5 bases). The CDR3 is 14 amino acids. V lost 5 bases, J lost 6 bases, and 13 bases lay in between. Looked up from germline, CDR1 is SNHLY and CDR2 is FYNNEI. DNA of the CDR3: TGTGCCAGCAGTAAAAGTATCGGGGCCGGGGAGCTGTTTTTT. Translating gives CASSKSIGAGELFF.

The chain employs TRBV12-3 or TRBV12-4 and TRBJ2-1, with 12 bases aligning to TRBD2. V lost 6 bases, J lost 0 bases, and 9 bases stayed unmatched. The CDR3 length is 18 residues. CDR3 in DNA: TGTGCCAGCAGCCCAACTAGCGGGGGGATGAGCTCCTACAATGAGCAGTTCTTC. Its protein is CASSPTSGGMSSYNEQFF.

The chain uses TRBV20-1 and TRBJ1-2; D may be TRBD1 (5 bases). The CDR3 length is 13 residues. Germline V gives CDR1 DFQATT, CDR2 SNEGSKA (reference sequence). Trimming cost V 5 bases and J 2 bases, with 12 bases left between them. The CDR3 coding sequence is TGCAGTGCTGCTCGGGGGGTAAACTATGGCTACACCTTC. Amino acids: CSAARGVNYGYTF.

V is TRBV29-1 and J is TRBJ2-3; 7 bases agree with TRBD1. The junction had 3 bases not matched to a gene; V was cut back by 6 bases and J by 3 bases. The CDR3 is 12 residues long. The germline gives CDR1 SQVTM, CDR2 ANQGSEA. The CDR3 region has the DNA TGCAGCGTGGGACAGTTGACAGATACGCAGTATTTT. It codes for CSVGQLTDTQYF.

This clonotype was seen a single time. This chain uses TRBV4-1 with TRBJ2-5; D is uncertain. V shed 1 base and J shed 1 base, with 7 bases lying between them. The CDR3 sequence is 14 residues long. The germline V gene encodes CDR1 MGHRA and CDR2 YSYEKL. The DNA of the CDR3 is TGCGCCAGCAGCCAAGGTGGGATCCAAGAGACCCAGTACTTC. Translating it yields CASSQGGIQETQYF.

This clonotype has only one observation. This chain links TRBV12-3 or TRBV12-4 with TRBJ2-3; D not resolved. CDR3 length equals 13 residues. Trimming pared 1 base from V and 4 bases from J, leaving 6 bases between. The CDR3 region is CASSLDAPDTQYF. CDR3 DNA sequence: TGTGCCAGCAGTTTAGATGCCCCAGATACGCAGTATTTT.

The chain combines TRBV27 with TRBJ1-5; no firm D call. This CDR3 has 16 amino acids. In germline, CDR1 is MNHEY, CDR2 SMNVEV (reference sequence). The V end was cut by 4 bases, the J end by 0 bases, with 13 bases between. The CDR3 sequence is CASSSGPSYSNQPQHF. DNA of the CDR3: TGTGCCAGCAGTTCAGGACCGTCCTATAGCAATCAGCCCCAGCATTTT.

This clonotype was detected a few times. CDR3 in amino acids: CASSPSGAYGYTF. Here the CDR3 DNA reads TGTGCCAGTAGTCCCTCCGGGGCCTATGGCTACACCTTC. This sequence joins TRBV19 and TRBJ1-2, with a tentative D call TRBD1 (5 bases). In germline, CDR1 is LNHDA, CDR2 SQIVND (reference sequence). Between the trimmed V and J ends, which lost 5 bases and 4 bases, there was a span of 11 bases. This CDR3 has 13 amino acids. The entire variable domain, with the rest obtained from reference TRBV19 and TRBJ1-2, is as follows: DGGITQSPKYLFRKEGQNVTLSCEQNLNHDAMYWYRQDPGQGLRLIYYSQIVNDFQKGDIAEGYSVSREKKESFPLTVTSAQKNPTAFYLCASSPSGAYGYTFGSGTRLTVV.

V gene TRBV2 combines with J gene TRBJ2-2; D may be TRBD2 (5 bases). Trimming pared 2 bases from V and 5 bases from J, leaving 12 bases between. The CDR3 covers 15 residues. Germline V gene data show CDR1 as SNHLY and CDR2 as FYNNEI. The CDR3 region has the DNA TGTGCCAGCAGTGAATTCTCCGGGATAACCGGGGAGCTGTTTTTT. Translating gives CASSEFSGITGELFF.

CDR3 in DNA: TGCAGTGCTAGAGATTTCAAGCGGTCCTACAATGAGCAGTTCTTC. Protein sequence: CSARDFKRSYNEQFF. The genes are TRBV20-1 and TRBJ2-1; perhaps TRBD2 as D (5 bases). Trimming shortened V by 0 bases and J by 1 base, and 10 bases separated the two germline ends. The CDR3 sequence is 15 residues long. The germline V gene encodes CDR1 DFQATT and CDR2 SNEGSKA (reference sequence).

V and J are TRBV6-2 or TRBV6-3 and TRBJ1-2; 9 bases match TRBD1. CDR1 and CDR2 (germline): MNHEY, SVGEGT. The J segment lost 8 bases and the V segment lost 9 bases, leaving 4 bases of the junction unmatched. The CDR3 loop spans 11 amino acids. CDR3: CASGTGKGYTF. The CDR3 region has the DNA TGTGCCAGTGGGACAGGGAAAGGCTACACCTTC.

The J gene is TRBJ1-2, the V gene TRBV6-6, with TRBD1 matching 7 bases. After removal of 6 bases from V and 6 bases from J, the junction contained 10 bases not matched to a gene. From germline, CDR1 is MNHNY and CDR2 SVGAGI (reference sequence). This CDR3 spans 14 amino acids. CDR3 residues: CASSPPGQMNGYTF. CDR3 DNA: TGTGCCAGCAGCCCGCCGGGACAGATGAATGGCTACACCTTC.

The chain uses TRBV20-1 and TRBJ2-1; 9 bases match TRBD2. With 5 bases clipped from V and 5 bases from J, the junction kept 10 bases outside the gene matches. This CDR3 comprises 15 residues. The germline V gene has CDR1 DFQATT and CDR2 SNEGSKA (reference sequence). CDR3 protein: CSAPWLAGKNNEQFF. The DNA of the CDR3 is TGCAGTGCTCCCTGGCTAGCGGGGAAAAACAATGAGCAGTTCTTC.

The chain employs TRBV4-3 and TRBJ2-1; 11 bases are a match to TRBD2. The CDR3 spans 17 residues. CDR1 and CDR2 (germline): LGHNA, YSLEER. V was clipped by 3 bases and J by 2 bases; unmatched bases: 6. CDR3 nucleotides: TGCGCCAGCAGCCAGGACGGACTAGCGGGTACCTACAATGAGCAGTTCTTC. Amino acid sequence: CASSQDGLAGTYNEQFF.

J is TRBJ1-1 and V is TRBV20-1; no firm D call. CDR1 is DFQATT, CDR2 SNEGSKA, per germline (reference sequence). Trimming shortened V by 1 base and J by 3 bases, and 12 bases separated the two germline ends. The CDR3 is made up of 14 amino acids. The CDR3 sequence is CSARGPQGYTEAFF. The CDR3 DNA reads as TGCAGTGCTAGAGGCCCTCAAGGATACACTGAAGCTTTCTTT.

The chain employs TRBV29-1 and TRBJ1-6; D may be TRBD1 (6 bases). Trimming left V 6 bases short and J 7 bases short, with 13 bases between. Germline lookup yields CDR1 SQVTM and CDR2 ANQGSEA. This CDR3 is 13 amino acids long. The CDR3 DNA is TGCAGCGTGACTACAGGGATGAATTCACCCCTCCACTTT. Encoded protein: CSVTTGMNSPLHF.

The V and J genes are TRBV18 and TRBJ2-5; D is tentatively TRBD1 or TRBD2 (5 bases each). Germline V gene sequence: CDR1 KGHSH, CDR2 LQKENI. The CDR3 has 12 amino acids. V lost 3 bases and J 5 bases, leaving 7 bases between the germline ends. CDR3 region: CASSPGDETQYF. The CDR3 DNA is TGTGCCAGCTCACCGGGGGATGAGACCCAGTACTTC.

V usage is TRBV25-1 and J usage is TRBJ2-5, with TRBD1 identical over 7 bases. J lost 4 bases, V lost 4 bases, and 6 bases had no gene match. The length of the CDR3 is 14 residues. CDR1 is MGHDK and CDR2 is SYGVNS in the germline V gene. The CDR3 DNA sequence: TGTGCCAGCAGTGGCGAGGGGGCGGGAGAGACCCAGTACTTC. It encodes CASSGEGAGETQYF. The full variable domain, rest sourced from reference TRBV25-1 and TRBJ2-5, is EADIYQTPRYLVIGTGKKITLECSQTMGHDKMYWYQQDPGMELHLIHYSYGVNSTEKGDLSSESTVSRIRTEHFPLTLESARPSHTSQYLCASSGEGAGETQYFGPGTRLLVL.

The chain uses TRBV6-5 and TRBJ1-1; D unresolved. Germline V lookup: CDR1 MNHEY, CDR2 SVGAGI. The V end was cut by 4 bases, the J end by 6 bases, with 9 bases between. There are 12 residues in the CDR3. CDR3 DNA sequence: TGTGCCAGCAGTTTTGGTACCTCTGAAGCTTTCTTT. This gives the protein CASSFGTSEAFF.

This chain joins TRBV5-1 and TRBJ2-5, with 7 bases aligning to TRBD2. The CDR3 totals 15 residues. V shed 3 bases, J shed 7 bases, and the junction held 12 bases outside the gene matches. The germline CDR1 and CDR2 sequences are SGHRS and YFSETQ. DNA for the CDR3: TGCGCCAGCAGCTCCCAGGGCAGGCCGGGAGGGACCCAGTACTTC. Protein sequence: CASSSQGRPGGTQYF. Complete variable domain (other parts from reference TRBV5-1 and TRBJ2-5): KAGVTQTPRYLIKTRGQQVTLSCSPISGHRSVSWYQQTPGQGLQFLFEYFSETQRNKGNFPGRFSGRQFSNSRSEMNVSTLELGDSALYLCASSSQGRPGGTQYFGPGTRLLVL.

The chain has TRBV19 and TRBJ2-1; 9 bases map to TRBD1. Germline lookup yields CDR1 LNHDA and CDR2 SQIVND (reference sequence). V gave up 4 bases and J gave up 4 bases; unmatched junction bases: 5. The CDR3 has 15 residues. The CDR3 DNA follows: TGTGCCAGTAGTAAACCGGGACAGGGATACAATGAGCAGTTCTTC. Its protein product is CASSKPGQGYNEQFF.